This T cell receptor (beta chain) was found in a study of PD-1 blockade in classical Hodgkin lymphoma. TCRdb's table, derived via immunoSEQ multiplex PCR, lists solely in-frame clones and lacks some. The data show 25,000 to 30,000 clones, about 80% seen once. Study-wide results and caveats: Whatever underlies the repertoire differences (possibly disease activity or prior therapy) remains undefined. Reports described newly diagnosed patients as having lower baseline TCR diversity than healthy donors.

The time point denotes: cycle 4 day 1 (C4D1), after less than seven weeks of nivolumab. Each of the patients experienced relapse following autologous stem cell transplantation, and their brentuximab vedotin exposure differed. V lost 4 bases to trimming and J lost 5 bases, with 9 bases between them. This CDR3 region has 12 residues. Germline V gene sequence: CDR1 SGHRS, CDR2 YFSETQ. As concerns this clone: Antigen: not known.

The chain is built from TRBV5-1 and TRBJ2-5; the D gene is possibly TRBD1 (6 bases). The sequence was obtained from a human donor with classical Hodgkin lymphoma. Sequencing used peripheral blood mononuclear cells (PBMCs), obtained before the fourth cycle of nivolumab. The CDR3 protein is CASSDTGETQYF. DNA for the CDR3: TGCGCCAGCAGCGATACAGGGGAGACCCAGTACTTC.